These 28 T cell receptor beta chains were all obtained from the same sample, sequenced in a study of T cell repertoires in cytomegalovirus infection. No antigen has been assigned to these receptors. TCRdb re-called the reads with MiXCR, one entry per CDR3 protein. This table has under 450,000 distinct CDR3 sequences, approximately 35% appearing once. Material: cultured PBMCs, obtained from culture after CMV antigen stimulation. The source of these receptors is a human donor in good health (CMV status not recorded). Some clones in this sample may be carry-over from other donors' samples.

The CDR3 spells CASSGDGLAGFTDTQYF. CDR3 DNA sequence: TGTGCCAGCAGCGGAGACGGACTAGCGGGGTTCACAGATACGCAGTATTTT. J is TRBJ2-3 and V is TRBV9, with 12 bases fitting TRBD2. CDR1 and CDR2 from the germline V gene are SGDLS and YYNGEE. The CDR3 has 17 residues. V shed 3 bases, J shed 2 bases, and the junction held 7 bases outside the gene matches.

This sequence joins TRBV6-5 and TRBJ2-1; no clear D. Germline V gene lookup returns CDR1 MNHEY and CDR2 SVGAGI. V lost 0 bases and J 14 bases, leaving 8 bases between the germline ends. CDR3 length equals 11 residues. The CDR3 nucleotides read TGTGCCAGCAGTTACTCTGCCCGTGAGTTCTTC. It specifies CASSYSAREFF.

The chain couples TRBV6-1 to TRBJ2-5, with D tentatively TRBD1 or TRBD2 (6 bases each). Germline-derived CDR1 and CDR2 are MNHNS and SASEGT. The V end was cut by 10 bases, the J end by 5 bases, with 17 bases between. The length of the CDR3 is 13 residues. The CDR3 sequence is CATQMGGVETQYF. DNA of the CDR3: TGTGCCACTCAGATGGGGGGCGTTGAGACCCAGTACTTC.

This clonotype was seen ten or more times. The chain uses TRBV7-2 and TRBJ2-3; D remains unclear. V was clipped by 8 bases and J by 5 bases, with 17 bases between them. This CDR3 region has 14 residues. The germline V gene encodes CDR1 SGHTA and CDR2 FQGNSA. DNA for the CDR3: TGTGCCAGCCGCCCAGCCCTGTCCCAAGATACGCAGTATTTT. Protein: CASRPALSQDTQYF.

The DNA for the CDR3 is TGTGCCAGCAGCGGAGCTTCCTACGAGCAGTACTTC. The encoded protein is CASSGASYEQYF. The genes are TRBV7-2 and TRBJ2-7; D uncertain. CDR1 and CDR2 (germline): SGHTA, FQGNSA. Trimming pared 5 bases from V and 1 base from J, leaving 6 bases between. This CDR3 contains 12 residues.

This chain joins TRBV7-3 and TRBJ2-1; 9 positions match TRBD2. Germline V CDR1 and CDR2: SGHTA, FQGTGA. This CDR3 is built from 16 residues. The V gene end was trimmed by 1 base and the J gene end by 4 bases; junction bases not matched to a gene: 5. The chain's CDR3 is CASSLKASGAYNEQFF. DNA for the CDR3: TGTGCCAGCAGCTTAAAGGCTAGCGGGGCATACAATGAGCAGTTCTTC.

This clonotype was observed a single time. The gene calls are TRBV27 and TRBJ2-7; D is unresolved. CDR1 MNHEY and CDR2 SMNVEV come from the germline V gene (reference sequence). The CDR3 loop spans 11 amino acids. V was cut by 7 bases and J by 6 bases, with 10 bases left in between. The CDR3 spells CASIGFREQYF. In nucleotides, the CDR3 is TGTGCCAGCATAGGGTTTCGCGAGCAGTACTTC.

The chain joins TRBV6-2 or TRBV6-3 to TRBJ1-5; 7 nucleotides align to TRBD1. V lost 7 bases, J lost 6 bases, and 9 bases stayed unmatched. The CDR3 consists of 14 residues. Germline loops: CDR1 MNHEY, CDR2 SVGEGT. The CDR3 here is CASIPDRDGQPQHF. The CDR3 DNA sequence: TGTGCCAGCATCCCAGACAGGGATGGTCAGCCCCAGCATTTT.

This clonotype was found many times. V is TRBV7-8 and J is TRBJ2-7, with 10 bases matching TRBD2. The CDR3 is made up of 16 amino acids. V shed 0 bases and J 6 bases; nucleotides not matched to a gene: 8. Germline-derived CDR1 and CDR2 are SGHVS and FQNEAQ. This CDR3 is CASSLAGAGGLREQYF. CDR3 sequence (DNA): TGTGCCAGCAGCTTAGCCGGAGCGGGAGGGTTGCGCGAGCAGTACTTC.

This clonotype was seen more than once but under ten times. CDR3 sequence reads: CASSQGWTSGRKSYEQYF. The CDR3 nucleotides read TGCGCCAGCAGCCAAGGTTGGACTAGCGGGAGAAAATCCTACGAGCAGTACTTC. The gene calls are TRBV4-1 and TRBJ2-7, with 13 bases matching TRBD2. J was trimmed by 1 base and V by 1 base; bases with no gene match: 7. Per the germline V gene, CDR1 is MGHRA and CDR2 is YSYEKL. This CDR3 contains 18 residues.

A few counts support this clonotype. The chain links TRBV6-1 to TRBJ2-5; 13 nucleotides align to TRBD2. The CDR3 is made up of 15 amino acids. CDR1 MNHNS and CDR2 SASEGT come from the germline V gene. With 2 bases clipped from V and 4 bases from J, the junction kept 1 base outside the gene matches. The CDR3 nucleotides are TGTGCCAGCAGTGAAAGGACTAGCGGGAGAGAGACCCAGTACTTC. Its translation: CASSERTSGRETQYF.

In its sample, this clonotype was seen a few times. This chain links TRBV6-2 or TRBV6-3 with TRBJ2-4; 7 bases are shared with TRBD1. This CDR3 spans 14 amino acids. With 6 bases clipped from V and 10 bases from J, the junction kept 12 bases outside the gene matches. The germline V gene has CDR1 MNHEY and CDR2 SVGEGT. CDR3 in DNA: TGTGCCAGCAGCCAAGGACAGGCCAGGTGGATTCAGTACTTC. Its translation is CASSQGQARWIQYF.

This clonotype was seen a handful of times. The V call is TRBV6-2 or TRBV6-3, the J call TRBJ1-4; D call uncertain. CDR1 is MNHEY and CDR2 is SVGEGT in the germline V gene. The CDR3 length is 14 residues. V lost 0 bases and J 6 bases, leaving 8 bases between the germline ends. The CDR3 sequence is CASSYSAGYEKLFF. CDR3 coding DNA: TGTGCCAGCAGTTACTCGGCCGGATATGAAAAACTGTTTTTT.

The sample holds a few counts of this clonotype. The chain links TRBV6-2 or TRBV6-3 to TRBJ2-1, with D possibly matching TRBD2 (6 bases). This CDR3 region has 12 residues. Trimming pared 10 bases from V and 5 bases from J, leaving 12 bases between. Germline V gives CDR1 MNHEY, CDR2 SVGEGT. CDR3 loop: CATGGWHNEQFF. CDR3 coding DNA: TGTGCCACCGGAGGGTGGCACAATGAGCAGTTCTTC.

This clonotype was counted a few times. The genes are TRBV20-1 and TRBJ2-1; possible D gene TRBD2, 6 bases. V dropped 0 bases and J dropped 6 bases, with 12 bases sitting between them. Germline assignment: CDR1 DFQATT and CDR2 SNEGSKA (reference sequence). The CDR3 has 14 amino acids. The CDR3 loop reads CSAREGRTSNEQFF. CDR3 in DNA: TGCAGTGCTAGAGAGGGGAGGACTTCCAATGAGCAGTTCTTC.

This rearrangement joins TRBV6-1 to TRBJ1-3; D is perhaps TRBD1 (6 bases). This CDR3 region has 14 residues. The ends were cut back, 2 bases at V and 4 bases at J, with 9 bases in the middle. The V gene's germline CDR1 is MNHNS and CDR2 SASEGT. The CDR3 DNA reads as TGTGCCAGCAGTGAAACAGGGAGCGGAAACACCATATATTTT. Encoded protein: CASSETGSGNTIYF.

This clonotype was detected a few times. J is TRBJ2-5 and V is TRBV2; 9 nucleotides align to TRBD1. Per the germline V gene, CDR1 is SNHLY and CDR2 is FYNNEI. The J segment lost 5 bases and the V segment lost 6 bases, leaving 7 bases of the junction unmatched. CDR3 length equals 14 residues. CDR3 amino acids: CASSEMTGGETQYF. For the CDR3, the DNA is TGTGCCAGCAGCGAAATGACAGGGGGGGAGACCCAGTACTTC.

V is TRBV6-1 and J is TRBJ2-7; 8 bases fit TRBD1. Germline V gene sequence: CDR1 MNHNS, CDR2 SASEGT. The CDR3 is 13 residues long. V shed 5 bases and J 4 bases; nucleotides not matched to a gene: 4. CDR3 nucleotide sequence: TGTGCCAGCAGTAGGGACAGGCATTACGAGCAGTACGTC. Protein: CASSRDRHYEQYV.

Only a few counts were recorded for this clonotype. V usage is TRBV4-1 and J usage is TRBJ2-1; 7 bases map to TRBD2. V shed 0 bases and J 4 bases; nucleotides not matched to a gene: 6. This CDR3 contains 16 residues. The germline CDR1 and CDR2 sequences are MGHRA and YSYEKL. The CDR3 sequence is CASSQDLSGTYNEQFF. DNA of the CDR3: TGCGCCAGCAGCCAAGATCTCAGCGGGACGTACAATGAGCAGTTCTTC.

This clonotype was picked up many times. The chain carries TRBV7-2 and TRBJ2-5; weak D call: TRBD2 (7 bases). CDR1 is SGHTA, CDR2 FQGNSA, per germline. V was shortened by 4 bases and J by 5 bases, with 17 bases between the two germline ends. The CDR3 spans 15 residues. CDR3 region: CASSSLAGAGETQYF. The CDR3 coding sequence is TGTGCCAGCAGCTCGCTCGCGGGGGCCGGGGAGACCCAGTACTTC. The full variable domain, in which reference TRBV7-2 and TRBJ2-5 provide the parts outside the CDR3, is GAGVSQSPSNKVTEKGKDVELRCDPISGHTALYWYRQSLGQGLEFLIYFQGNSAPDKSGLPSDRFSAERTGGSVSTLTIQRTQQEDSAVYLCASSSLAGAGETQYFGPGTRLLVL.

This clonotype was recorded only once. The V call is TRBV29-1, the J call TRBJ2-4; D is uncertain. The V gene's germline CDR1 is SQVTM and CDR2 ANQGSEA. V dropped 4 bases and J dropped 0 bases, with 10 bases sitting between them. CDR3 length: 14 amino acids. Written as DNA, the CDR3 is TGCAGCGTTGCATCGCGTCTAGCCAAAAACATTCAGTACTTC. It codes for CSVASRLAKNIQYF.

In this sample, this clonotype turned up a few times. The J gene is TRBJ2-2, the V gene TRBV7-2, with 9 positions matching TRBD2. V gave up 7 bases and J gave up 6 bases; unmatched junction bases: 12. Germline CDR1 reads SGHTA; CDR2 reads FQGNSA. This CDR3 spans 16 amino acids. The DNA of the CDR3 is TGTGCCAGCACCACTCTATTAGCGGGAGAGCCCGGGGAGCTGTTTTTT. Its translation: CASTTLLAGEPGELFF.

This chain connects TRBV19 to TRBJ1-4; no reliable D call. CDR3 length equals 13 residues. Germline CDR1 LNHDA, CDR2 SQIVND (reference sequence). V lost 5 bases and J 5 bases, leaving 9 bases between the germline ends. The DNA for the CDR3 is TGTGCCAGTAGTTCCGAAGGGAATGAAAAACTGTTTTTT. As protein: CASSSEGNEKLFF.

This clonotype has a handful of counts. V usage is TRBV6-2 or TRBV6-3 and J usage is TRBJ2-3, with a possible D match to TRBD1 (5 bases). The germline V gene has CDR1 MNHEY and CDR2 SVGEGT. There are 11 residues in the CDR3. Trimming took 8 bases from V and 2 from J, leaving 5 bases between them. The CDR3 DNA sequence: TGTGCCAGCGGACACACAGATACGCAGTATTTT. This translates into CASGHTDTQYF.

The V call is TRBV6-1, the J call TRBJ2-5, with unresolved D. V was clipped by 5 bases and J by 3 bases, with 16 bases between them. The CDR3 extends over 15 amino acids. Germline loops: CDR1 MNHNS, CDR2 SASEGT. As DNA, the CDR3 is TGTGCCAGCAGTCCCCGATTCCAGAGCGAAGAGACCCAGTACTTC. The encoded protein is CASSPRFQSEETQYF.

The chain is built from TRBV19 and TRBJ2-1; D is unclear. The CDR3 totals 16 residues. V was shortened by 5 bases and J by 0 bases, with 14 bases between the two germline ends. The V gene's germline CDR1 is LNHDA and CDR2 SQIVND (reference sequence). The CDR3 DNA reads TGTGCCAGTAGTCCTCAATGGCGGAGCTCCTACAATGAGCAGTTCTTC. Protein: CASSPQWRSSYNEQFF.

The J gene is TRBJ2-7, the V gene TRBV12-3 or TRBV12-4; D may be TRBD1 (5 bases). The CDR3 runs 14 residues. Between the trimmed V and J ends, which lost 2 bases and 3 bases, there was a span of 11 bases. The CDR3 sequence: CASSLSAGLYEQYV. CDR3 nucleotide sequence: TGTGCCAGCAGTTTATCGGCAGGGCTCTACGAGCAGTACGTC.

This clonotype was observed at least ten times. V is TRBV7-2 and J is TRBJ2-3, with D possibly being TRBD1 (6 bases). CDR1 is SGHTA, CDR2 FQGNSA, per germline. V was trimmed by 3 bases and J by 2 bases, leaving 21 bases between them. The CDR3 runs 18 residues. The chain's CDR3 is CASSFRGALGALTDTQYF. CDR3 DNA: TGTGCCAGCAGCTTCAGGGGCGCTTTGGGAGCCCTCACAGATACGCAGTATTTT.